One and the same sample provided the 17 T cell receptor beta chains below, sequenced in a study of T-cell memory formation after mild COVID-19. TCRdb re-derived calls from the 5' RACE reads in MiXCR, one entry per CDR3 protein. The sample holds hundreds of thousands of distinct CDR3 sequences; about 20% are singletons and the top ten take around 12%. Material: PBMCs or a T cell subset sorted from them (not recorded which). Receptor source: an adult woman who had mild COVID-19 (a few samples of this study predate the infection). Cell type and time point are not known.

The rearrangement joins TRBV24-1 to TRBJ2-2, with 8 bases fitting TRBD1. CDR1 is KGHDR and CDR2 is SFDVKD in the germline V gene. The CDR3 sequence is 18 residues long. V trimming: 0 bases; J trimming: 4 bases; junction bases outside the gene matches: 9. CDR3 loop: CATSDLRSGGAGTGELFF. The CDR3 coding sequence is TGTGCCACCAGTGATTTGCGATCAGGGGGCGCCGGCACCGGGGAGCTGTTTTTT.

The J gene is TRBJ1-2, the V gene TRBV29-1; D gene ambiguous. Germline V gene data show CDR1 as SQVTM and CDR2 as ANQGSEA. CDR3 length: 14 residues. V was cut by 0 bases and J by 2 bases, with 10 bases left in between. The CDR3 DNA is TGCAGCGTTGAAGATCGGCAGCTCAACTATGGCTACACCTTC. It translates to CSVEDRQLNYGYTF.

V gene TRBV12-3 or TRBV12-4 combines with J gene TRBJ2-1; perhaps TRBD2 as D (6 bases). This CDR3 is built from 14 residues. Trimming pared 7 bases from V and 1 base from J, leaving 11 bases between. For the CDR3, the DNA is TGTGCCAGCAATAGCGGCCCGTCCTACAATGAGCAGTTCTTC. It is translated as CASNSGPSYNEQFF.

This clonotype has only a few counts. J is TRBJ1-5 and V is TRBV12-3 or TRBV12-4; 8 nucleotides match TRBD1. V lost 3 bases to trimming and J lost 5 bases; unmatched junction nucleotides: 3. The CDR3 runs 14 residues. This chain's CDR3 is CASSFRGPDQPQHF. In nucleotides, the CDR3 is TGTGCCAGCAGTTTCAGGGGGCCAGATCAGCCCCAGCATTTT.

This chain links TRBV4-1 with TRBJ1-1; 8 bases line up with TRBD1. The CDR3 totals 19 residues. Germline-derived CDR1 and CDR2 are MGHRA and YSYEKL. J gave up 1 base and V 2 bases, and 15 bases lay outside the gene matches. The CDR3 DNA reads as TGCGCCAGCAGCCAAACCGGGACAGGAGCCTTCGGTTGGAACACTGAAGCTTTCTTT. Encoded protein: CASSQTGTGAFGWNTEAFF.

This clonotype was seen only a few times. The chain recombines TRBV10-3 with TRBJ1-2; TRBD1 is a possible D gene (6 bases). The CDR3 consists of 14 residues. The V gene's germline CDR1 is ENHRY and CDR2 SYGVKD. V gave up 4 bases and J gave up 4 bases, with 13 bases separating them. CDR3 region: CAISASTGIYGYTF. CDR3 DNA sequence: TGTGCCATCAGTGCATCTACAGGGATCTATGGCTACACCTTC.

This clonotype occurred a few times. This chain links TRBV5-6 with TRBJ2-3; 8 positions match TRBD1. Trimming at V came to 0 bases and at J to 4 bases, leaving 7 bases not matched to a gene. Germline lookup yields CDR1 SGHDT and CDR2 YYEEEE. The CDR3 contains 16 residues. The CDR3 DNA follows: TGTGCCAGCAGCTTGGGGACAGGGTTCTTCGCAGATACGCAGTATTTT. Translating gives CASSLGTGFFADTQYF.

This chain uses TRBV6-5 with TRBJ2-7, with 10 nucleotides matching TRBD1. Germline V gene data show CDR1 as MNHEY and CDR2 as SVGAGI. V was pared by 5 bases and J by 6 bases, with 10 bases of the junction left unmatched. This CDR3 has 15 amino acids. The CDR3 protein is CASSGRDRGRREQYF. For the CDR3, the DNA is TGTGCCAGCAGTGGCCGGGACAGGGGACGTCGCGAGCAGTACTTC.

The chain couples TRBV27 to TRBJ1-6; 9 bases map to TRBD1. The junction had 7 bases not matched to a gene; V was cut back by 7 bases and J by 9 bases. The CDR3 contains 14 residues. Germline values: CDR1 MNHEY, CDR2 SMNVEV (reference sequence). For the CDR3, the DNA is TGTGCCAGCACCCGCGGGACAGGGAGTTCACCCCTCCACTTT. Translating gives CASTRGTGSSPLHF.

The V call is TRBV5-5, the J call TRBJ2-3; possibly TRBD1 for D (6 bases). V lost 0 bases to trimming and J lost 0 bases, with 26 bases between them. Germline CDR1 and CDR2: SGHKS and YYEKEE (reference sequence). CDR3 length: 21 amino acids. The CDR3: CASSLEGVMGAPSFSTDTQYF. The CDR3 nucleotides are TGTGCCAGCAGCTTGGAGGGGGTTATGGGGGCCCCATCTTTTAGCACAGATACGCAGTATTTT.

The chain couples TRBV29-1 to TRBJ2-1; 8 positions agree with TRBD2. This CDR3 is 13 amino acids long. Unmatched junction bases numbered 5, after V lost 3 bases and J lost 7 bases. Germline V lookup: CDR1 SQVTM, CDR2 ANQGSEA. Written as DNA, the CDR3 is TGCAGCGTTGAGAGCGGGAGCCAGAATGAGCAGTTCTTC. This sequence encodes CSVESGSQNEQFF.

This chain joins TRBV9 and TRBJ1-3, with D perhaps matching TRBD1 (5 bases). Germline CDR1 is SGDLS and CDR2 is YYNGEE. V was pared by 0 bases and J by 1 base, with 8 bases between. The CDR3 is 15 amino acids. CDR3 DNA: TGTGCCAGCAGCGTAGTGGGGGGTTCTGGAAACACCATATATTTT. Its translation: CASSVVGGSGNTIYF.

The rearrangement links TRBV20-1 to TRBJ2-3; 7 bases are a match to TRBD2. The CDR3 spans 14 residues. Germline values: CDR1 DFQATT, CDR2 SNEGSKA (reference sequence). CDR3 in amino acids: CRVWGSGARDTQYF. The CDR3 DNA follows: TGCAGGGTATGGGGGAGCGGGGCAAGAGATACGCAGTATTTT.

This clonotype appeared a few times. The rearrangement links TRBV2 to TRBJ2-2, with D possibly matching TRBD1 (6 bases). There are 15 residues in the CDR3. V gave up 9 bases and J gave up 3 bases, with 17 bases separating them. Germline V lookup: CDR1 SNHLY, CDR2 FYNNEI. CDR3 in DNA: TGTGCCAGTAACGAGCAGGGGCCGTACACCGGGGAGCTGTTTTTT. Translating gives CASNEQGPYTGELFF.

This clonotype was picked up a small number of times. J is TRBJ1-1 and V is TRBV5-1; D is undetermined. The CDR3 totals 14 residues. CDR1 is SGHRS and CDR2 is YFSETQ in the germline V gene. The ends were cut back, 3 bases at V and 3 bases at J, with 12 bases in the middle. CDR3 in amino acids: CASSSLGMHTEAFF. In DNA, the CDR3 is TGCGCCAGCAGCTCCTTAGGGATGCACACTGAAGCTTTCTTT.

The J gene is TRBJ2-5, the V gene TRBV12-3 or TRBV12-4; 7 bases map to TRBD2. The V gene end was trimmed by 11 bases and the J gene end by 4 bases; junction bases not matched to a gene: 7. The length of the CDR3 is 12 residues. CDR3 sequence: CAAGVGSETQYF. The DNA for the CDR3 is TGTGCCGCGGGGGTCGGGTCAGAGACCCAGTACTTC.

The V and J genes are TRBV29-1 and TRBJ2-5, with D perhaps matching TRBD2 (6 bases). V was shortened by 2 bases and J by 5 bases, with 18 bases between the two germline ends. The CDR3 is 15 amino acids. Per germline, CDR1 SQVTM and CDR2 ANQGSEA. The CDR3 DNA follows: TGCAGCGTTGAAACGGGGCAGGGACTTTCGGAGACCCAGTACTTC. As protein: CSVETGQGLSETQYF.